This is a list of T cell receptor beta chains from one sample in a study of T cells in Graves' hyperthyroidism and ophthalmopathy. MiXCR was run by TCRdb on the multiplex PCR reads, yielding one entry per CDR3 protein. The table includes about 720,000 distinct CDR3 sequences, 16% detected once. The sequenced material came from blood. Every receptor here comes from a man aged 18 to 29 with Graves' hyperthyroidism. Each CDR3 is given with its conserved first and last residue. D genes are given only for firm matches. Size is stated for part of the rows, as once, few or many counts, or as a class when the clone is expanded.

D	V	size	J	CDR3	DNA
TRBD2	TRBV28	many	TRBJ2-7	CASSPPRAGVGEQYF	TGTGCCAGCAGTCCACCCCGGGCGGGAGTAGGAGAGCAGTACTTC
NA	TRBV11-2	few	TRBJ2-1	CASRPGSGTPFF	TGTGCCAGCAGACCTGGATCCGGGACGCCGTTCTTC
NA	TRBV25-1	once	TRBJ2-7	CASIKGGLRDYYEQYF	TGTGCCAGCATAAAAGGTGGGTTGAGGGATTACTACGAGCAGTACTTC
NA	TRBV18	few	TRBJ1-4	CASSPFQGINEKLFF	TGTGCCAGCTCACCATTCCAGGGGATTAATGAAAAACTGTTTTTT
NA	TRBV11-1	NA	TRBJ1-3	CASRQLSEGNTIYF	TGTGCCAGCAGGCAACTCTCGGAAGGAAACACCATATATTTT
TRBD2	TRBV24-1	many	TRBJ2-3	CATSDVSASGRSTQYF	TGTGCCACCAGTGATGTTTCAGCTAGCGGGAGATCTACGCAGTATTTT
NA	TRBV28	many	TRBJ2-7	CASRAQGGPYEQYF	TGTGCCAGCAGGGCCCAAGGAGGCCCCTACGAGCAGTACTTC
TRBD2	TRBV11-3	many	TRBJ2-1	CASSPTSGRPNFNEQFF	TGTGCCAGCAGCCCAACTAGCGGGAGGCCAAATTTCAATGAGCAGTTCTTC
NA	TRBV19	NA	TRBJ2-1	CASSIGLYLDEQFF	TGTGCCAGTAGTATAGGACTGTACCTTGATGAGCAGTTCTTC
TRBD1	TRBV19	NA	TRBJ1-5	CASSIYRGSGNQPQHF	TGTGCCAGTAGTATTTACAGGGGTTCGGGCAATCAGCCCCAGCATTTT
NA	TRBV7-2	many	TRBJ2-3	CASSTSGRTQYF	TGTGCCAGCAGCACCTCAGGGAGAACGCAGTATTTT
NA	TRBV20-1	many	TRBJ2-7	CSAARTYEQYF	TGCAGTGCTGCCCGTACCTACGAGCAGTACTTC
TRBD1	TRBV27	NA	TRBJ2-3	CASSLVLTGGADTQYF	TGTGCCAGCAGTTTAGTTCTCACAGGGGGCGCAGATACGCAGTATTTT
NA	TRBV28	many	TRBJ2-7	CASRSGGAGSIYEQYF	TGTGCCAGCAGGTCCGGGGGCGCGGGATCGATCTACGAGCAGTACTTC